This paragraph covers one T cell receptor beta chain sequence. Its target is unknown. The time point denotes: persistent/refractory GD, antithyroid drugs over 5 years with positive TRAb. RNA isolated from PBMCs was used to make the TCR library. Graves' disease was diagnosed by American Thyroid Association guidelines. V was trimmed by 7 bases and J by 2 bases, leaving 11 bases between them. The CDR3 runs 14 residues. Germline CDR1 is MGHRA and CDR2 is YSYEKL. The entry originates in a study of regulatory T cells in long-lasting Graves disease. Across the whole study: Patients with persistent Graves' disease had over 5 years of antithyroid drugs and persistent TSH receptor antibodies.

Study-level findings and limits: Preferential use of TRBV28, TRBJ1-2 and TRBJ2-5 was seen in persistent disease. Accuracy was perhaps lowered by the small sample size.

Library construction for TCR beta used iRepertoire HTBI primers and Arm-PCR of CDR3 regions. TCRdb ran MiXCR on the multiplex PCR reads and lists one entry per CDR3 protein. The profile shows nearly 350,000 distinct CDR3 sequences, less than 20% of them singletons. This receptor was taken from a female donor with Graves disease. V usage is TRBV4-1 and J usage is TRBJ1-4, with D perhaps TRBD1 (5 bases). Source: peripheral blood mononuclear cells (PBMCs), taken when the disease was refractory, from a patient treated with antithyroid drugs. CDR3 bases: TGCGCCAGCAACCTCAGGGCCACTAATGAAAAACTGTTTTTT. Its translation: CASNLRATNEKLFF.